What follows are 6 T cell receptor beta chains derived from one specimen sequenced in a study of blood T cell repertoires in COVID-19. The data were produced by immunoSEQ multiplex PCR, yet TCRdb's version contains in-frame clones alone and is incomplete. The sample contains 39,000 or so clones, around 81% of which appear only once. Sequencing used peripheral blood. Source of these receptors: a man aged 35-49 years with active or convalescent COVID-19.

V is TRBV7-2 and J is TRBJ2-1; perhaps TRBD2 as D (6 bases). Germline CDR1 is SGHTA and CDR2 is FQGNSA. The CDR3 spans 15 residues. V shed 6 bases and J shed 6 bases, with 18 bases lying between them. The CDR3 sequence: CASSRPTSGSNEQFF. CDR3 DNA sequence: TGTGCCAGCAGTAGACCCACCAGCGGGTCCAATGAGCAGTTCTTC.

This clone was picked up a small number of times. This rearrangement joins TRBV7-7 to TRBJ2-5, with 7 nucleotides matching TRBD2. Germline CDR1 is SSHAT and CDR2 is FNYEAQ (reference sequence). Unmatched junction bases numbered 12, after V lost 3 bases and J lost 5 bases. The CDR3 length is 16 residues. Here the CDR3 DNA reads TGTGCCAGCAGCTTGGGCCGGGGGGTTGCCTTGGAGACCCAGTACTTC. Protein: CASSLGRGVALETQYF.

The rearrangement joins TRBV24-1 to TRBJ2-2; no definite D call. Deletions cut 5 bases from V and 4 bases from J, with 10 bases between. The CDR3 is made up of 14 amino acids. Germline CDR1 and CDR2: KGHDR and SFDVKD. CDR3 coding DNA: TGTGCCACCAGTGTCGGAGAAGTCACCGGGGAGCTGTTTTTT. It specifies CATSVGEVTGELFF.

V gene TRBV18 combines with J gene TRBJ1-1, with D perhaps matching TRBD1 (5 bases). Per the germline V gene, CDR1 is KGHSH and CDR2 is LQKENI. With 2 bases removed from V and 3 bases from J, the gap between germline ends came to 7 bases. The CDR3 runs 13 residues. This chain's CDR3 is CASSPSQDTEAFF. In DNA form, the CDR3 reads TGTGCCAGCTCACCATCACAGGACACTGAAGCTTTCTTT.

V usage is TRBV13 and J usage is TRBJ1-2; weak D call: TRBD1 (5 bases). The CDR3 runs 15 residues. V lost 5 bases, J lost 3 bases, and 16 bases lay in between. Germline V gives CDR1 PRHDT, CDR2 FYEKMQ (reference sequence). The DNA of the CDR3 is TGTGCCAGCAGCAACCCAGGGTCGTCGTACTATGGCTACACCTTC. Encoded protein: CASSNPGSSYYGYTF.

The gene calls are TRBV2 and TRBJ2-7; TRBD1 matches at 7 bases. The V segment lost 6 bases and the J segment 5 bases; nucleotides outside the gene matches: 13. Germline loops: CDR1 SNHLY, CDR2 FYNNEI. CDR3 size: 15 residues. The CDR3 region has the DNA TGTGCCAGCAGCCCGACAGGGAGCCTCCTGGACGAGCAGTACTTC. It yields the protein CASSPTGSLLDEQYF.